This T cell receptor (beta chain) derives from a study of blood T cell repertoires in COVID-19. As for the study in general: Two consecutive negative NP/OP PCR tests, clearance, or resolved symptoms defined Cohort 3 recovery.

Only in-frame clones appear in the TCRdb table, and some are missing; sequencing was by immunoSEQ multiplex PCR. The repertoire holds about 170,000 clones, with roughly 85% as singletons. This study enrolled people aged roughly 18 to 100 from 24 US geographic areas. Per the germline V gene, CDR1 is MRHNA and CDR2 is SNTAGT. V lost 4 bases and J 7 bases, leaving 19 bases between the germline ends. This CDR3 region has 16 residues. This receptor was identified in a woman in her 70s in a cohort exposed to, infected with or recovered from COVID-19 (not recorded which). Sequencing used PBMCs or T cells enriched from blood (not recorded which). This chain joins TRBV6-4 and TRBJ1-4; possible D gene TRBD1, 5 bases. CDR3 protein: CASSATSGLSREKLFF. The CDR3 DNA is TGTGCCAGCAGTGCGACTTCAGGGTTAAGTCGTGAAAAACTGTTTTTT.